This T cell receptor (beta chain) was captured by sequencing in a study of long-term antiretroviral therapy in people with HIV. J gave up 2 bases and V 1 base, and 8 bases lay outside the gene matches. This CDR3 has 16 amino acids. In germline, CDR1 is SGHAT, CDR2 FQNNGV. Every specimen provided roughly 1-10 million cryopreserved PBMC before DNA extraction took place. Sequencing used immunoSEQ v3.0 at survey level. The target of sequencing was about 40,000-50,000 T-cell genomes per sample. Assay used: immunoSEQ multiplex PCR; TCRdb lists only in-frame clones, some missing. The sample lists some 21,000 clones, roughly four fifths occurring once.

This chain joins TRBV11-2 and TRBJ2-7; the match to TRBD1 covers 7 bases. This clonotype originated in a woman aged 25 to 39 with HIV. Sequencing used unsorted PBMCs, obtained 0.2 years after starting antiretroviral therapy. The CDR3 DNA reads TGTGCCAGCAGCTTAGTCGCCGGGACAGCCACCTACGAGCAGTACTTC. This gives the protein CASSLVAGTATYEQYF.